This is a list of T cell receptor beta chains from one sample in a study of T cell repertoires in cytomegalovirus infection. TCRdb re-analysed the reads in MiXCR, keeping a single row per CDR3 protein. This table holds around 630,000 distinct CDR3 sequences, approximately 25% found once. Sample: CD8+ T cells from PBMCs. The receptors originated from a human donor in good health (CMV status not recorded). Some clones in this sample may be carry-over from other donors' samples. The CDR3 runs from the conserved cysteine through the conserved F or W. Fields, in order: CDR3 DNA, CDR3 protein, J gene, V gene, clone size, D gene. The D gene is left open where the match is weak. The size entry is marked missing in some rows and otherwise reads once, few, many or a size class.

TGCAGCGTTGAACCGCTAGCGGGGGGATTCTCCTACAATGAGCAGTTCTTC,CSVEPLAGGFSYNEQFF,TRBJ2-1,TRBV29-1,.,TRBD2
TGTGCCAGCAGTTTATGGACAGGGACGGGTGCTGAAGCTTTCTTT,CASSLWTGTGAEAFF,TRBJ1-1,TRBV28,few,TRBD1
TGTGCCAACAGCTTAGCGGGAGGTCTCCAAGAGACCCAGTACTTC,CANSLAGGLQETQYF,TRBJ2-5,TRBV7-8,.,TRBD2
TGTGCCAGCAGTTTCCGAAGGGGGTCTCCTGAAGCTTTCTTT,CASSFRRGSPEAFF,TRBJ1-1,TRBV28,many,.
TGCAGTGCTAGCAGAGGTACTGAATCGTGGAACTATGGCTACACCTTC,CSASRGTESWNYGYTF,TRBJ1-2,TRBV20-1,many,.
TGTGCCAGCAGCTTAAATGAAGGGACAGGGTACACCGGGGAGCTGTTTTTT,CASSLNEGTGYTGELFF,TRBJ2-2,TRBV7-2,many,TRBD1
TGTGCCAGCAGTTACGACCGGGACAAAACCTACTACAATGAGCGGTTCTTC,CASSYDRDKTYYNERFF,TRBJ2-1,TRBV6-6,.,.
TGCGCCAGCTGGCCGGGACAGGGCCATTCACCCCTCCACTTT,CASWPGQGHSPLHF,TRBJ1-6,TRBV5-1,.,TRBD1
TGTGCCAGCACCAACCTTCGCACAGATACGCAGTATTTT,CASTNLRTDTQYF,TRBJ2-3,TRBV27,.,.
TGCAGTGCTAGAGATAGACGCAAGGGCACCCAAGAGACCCAGTACTTC,CSARDRRKGTQETQYF,TRBJ2-5,TRBV20-1,once,.
TGTGCCAGCAGTCCCCGGACACAAATTGCCTATGGCTACACCTTC,CASSPRTQIAYGYTF,TRBJ1-2,TRBV28,few,.
TGTGCCAGCAGCTTGGCCGTGGGACAGGACAATGAGCAGTTCTTC,CASSLAVGQDNEQFF,TRBJ2-1,TRBV5-5,many,TRBD1
TGTGTCAGCAGCCAATTAGTTGGGGGGGCGAAGAATGAGCAGTTCTTC,CVSSQLVGGAKNEQFF,TRBJ2-1,TRBV7-9,.,.
TGTGCCAGCAGCCCCTCCGGGGTTTCTCTCTCCTATGGCTACACCTTC,CASSPSGVSLSYGYTF,TRBJ1-2,TRBV7-2,many,.
TGTGCCAGCAGCTTAGGAAGGATTCTCGAAGAGACCCAGTACTTC,CASSLGRILEETQYF,TRBJ2-5,TRBV7-2,few,.
TGTGCCAGCAGTCTCTGGAGGGGAGATACGCAGTATTTT,CASSLWRGDTQYF,TRBJ2-3,TRBV28,.,.
TGTGCCAGTAGTCTGCGTCCCGGTCGTGAGCAGTTCTTC,CASSLRPGREQFF,TRBJ2-1,TRBV19,few,.
TGTGCCAACACCCAGGGTAGCAATCAGCCCCAGCATTTT,CANTQGSNQPQHF,TRBJ1-5,TRBV7-9,.,.
TGTGCCAGCAGCGGGACAGATTCTGGAAACACCATATATTTT,CASSGTDSGNTIYF,TRBJ1-3,TRBV12-3/TRBV12-4,many,TRBD1
TGTGCCAGCAAATCATCTAGCACAGATACGCAGTATTTT,CASKSSSTDTQYF,TRBJ2-3,TRBV14,.,.
TGTGCCAGTATGGACAGCAAAGTCGCGAACACCGGGGAGCTGTTTTTT,CASMDSKVANTGELFF,TRBJ2-2,TRBV19,few,.
TGCGCCAGCAGCCATGCTGCCGAAGCGGAACCCTACAATGAGCAGTTCTTC,CASSHAAEAEPYNEQFF,TRBJ2-1,TRBV4-1,many,.
TGCAGCGTAGGGGCTGACTTGTTTCCGCAGTATTTT,CSVGADLFPQYF,TRBJ2-3,TRBV29-1,once,.
TGTGCCAGCAGCCCCGGGACTAATCCCCTCAATGAGCAGTTCTTC,CASSPGTNPLNEQFF,TRBJ2-1,TRBV13,.,TRBD2
TGTGCCAGCAGCATAGCGGGGGGATACCGCACCAATGAGCAGTTCTTC,CASSIAGGYRTNEQFF,TRBJ2-1,TRBV6-5,.,TRBD2
TGCAGCGTCGGGACAGGGAGAACTGAAGCTTTCTTT,CSVGTGRTEAFF,TRBJ1-1,TRBV29-1,.,TRBD1
TGCAGCGTTGTTACCGGGACAGGGGGTTCGACGGGTAACTATGGCTACACCTTC,CSVVTGTGGSTGNYGYTF,TRBJ1-2,TRBV29-1,few,TRBD1
TGTGCCAGCAGCCACGAAAGGGGCACTGAAGCTTTCTTT,CASSHERGTEAFF,TRBJ1-1,TRBV14,few,.
TGTGCCACCAGCGCGTCAGGCGGTACCGGGGAGCTGTTTTTT,CATSASGGTGELFF,TRBJ2-2,TRBV15,.,.
TGTGCCAGCAGTTTTTGGGGGGACACTGAAGCTTTCTTT,CASSFWGDTEAFF,TRBJ1-1,TRBV28,.,.
TGTGCCAGCAGTTGGACGGGTGAGCAGTTCTTC,CASSWTGEQFF,TRBJ2-1,TRBV6-5,few,.
TGTGCCAGCAGTGAAGCTAGCGGCCGCCACACCGGGGAGCTGTTTTTT,CASSEASGRHTGELFF,TRBJ2-2,TRBV6-4,.,TRBD2
TGTGCCAGCAGATACGGTAGTAGCAATGAGCAGTTCTTC,CASRYGSSNEQFF,TRBJ2-1,TRBV7-9,many,.
TGTGCCAGCAGTCTAGCGGGGAGCTCAGGCAGGACCGAACGACGGACCTACGAGCAGTACTTC,CASSLAGSSGRTERRTYEQYF,TRBJ2-7,TRBV6-1,.,TRBD2
TGTGCCAGCAGTCCACGGTTACATCGCACTGAAGCTTTCTTT,CASSPRLHRTEAFF,TRBJ1-1,TRBV12-3/TRBV12-4,many,.
TGCAGTGCTAGTATTGCGGTAGCAGATTACCTTTACCCCATGAACACTGAAGCTTTCTTT,CSASIAVADYLYPMNTEAFF,TRBJ1-1,TRBV20-1,.,.
TGTGCTAGCAGCTTAAGGGACCGCTCTCCTTACAATGAGCAGTTCTTC,CASSLRDRSPYNEQFF,TRBJ2-1,TRBV7-6,few,.